One and the same sample provided the 8 T cell receptor beta chains below, sequenced in a study of identical twins. From the 5' RACE reads, TCRdb called clonotypes with MiXCR, one entry per CDR3 protein. Here the sample spans 600,000 to 850,000 distinct CDR3 sequences, approximately 18% being singletons. Separately, the same data were catalogued under a study of T cells expressing NK-cell markers.

Sample: PBMCs. These receptors originate from a woman between 18 and 30 years old in good health.

The chain employs TRBV30 and TRBJ2-1; 11 nucleotides agree with TRBD1. Germline V lookup: CDR1 GTSNPN, CDR2 SVGIG (reference sequence). The V gene end was trimmed by 3 bases and the J gene end by 7 bases; junction bases not matched to a gene: 8. The CDR3 covers 15 residues. In DNA form, the CDR3 reads TGTGCCTGGAGCGCATTCTGGGACAGGGGGAATGAGCAGTTCTTC. Its translation: CAWSAFWDRGNEQFF.

The chain is built from TRBV7-8 and TRBJ2-2; 8 nucleotides agree with TRBD1. CDR1 and CDR2 (germline): SGHVS, FQNEAQ. CDR3 length: 16 amino acids. The V and J ends lost 5 bases and 1 base, in that order; junction bases with no gene match: 6. As DNA, the CDR3 is TGTGCCAGCAGCCCCCCGGACAGGGTGAACACCGGGGAGCTGTTTTTT. As protein: CASSPPDRVNTGELFF.

This clonotype was seen a few times. The chain couples TRBV20-1 to TRBJ2-3; D is unresolved. Trimming took off 5 bases at V and 4 bases at J, with 19 bases between the two ends. This CDR3 comprises 15 residues. Germline CDR1 and CDR2: DFQATT and SNEGSKA (reference sequence). The CDR3 loop is CSAPNSLVRADTQYF. CDR3 sequence (DNA): TGCAGTGCTCCCAACTCCCTTGTTCGGGCAGATACGCAGTATTTT.

This rearrangement joins TRBV5-1 to TRBJ2-1; 7 bases match TRBD2. The V gene end was trimmed by 4 bases and the J gene end by 2 bases; junction bases not matched to a gene: 9. Germline loops: CDR1 SGHRS, CDR2 YFSETQ. The CDR3 is made up of 16 amino acids. The CDR3 bases are TGCGCCAGCAGCCCCAGGAGTACTAGCGCCTACAATGAGCAGTTCTTC. It specifies CASSPRSTSAYNEQFF.

This clonotype was detected a few times. J is TRBJ2-3 and V is TRBV7-2; D remains unclear. The V and J ends lost 2 bases and 1 base respectively, with 10 bases between them. The CDR3 is made up of 15 amino acids. Looked up from germline, CDR1 is SGHTA and CDR2 is FQGNSA. For the CDR3, the DNA is TGTGCCAGCAGCTTAAATGGTGGGGGCACAGATACGCAGTATTTT. Translating it yields CASSLNGGGTDTQYF.

Only a few counts were recorded for this clonotype. V is TRBV10-3 and J is TRBJ2-7; no definite D call. CDR1 and CDR2 from the germline V gene are ENHRY and SYGVKD. This CDR3 region has 13 residues. With 7 bases removed from V and 2 bases from J, the gap between germline ends came to 12 bases. The CDR3 DNA is TGTGCCATCACTCCAAGGGCTACCTACGAGCAGTACTTC. Residues: CAITPRATYEQYF.

The rearrangement uses TRBV2 and TRBJ2-3; D not certain. Deletions cut 2 bases from V and 0 bases from J, with 9 bases between. Germline CDR1 is SNHLY and CDR2 is FYNNEI. This CDR3 has 15 residues. CDR3 residues: CASSERQLSTDTQYF. Written as DNA, the CDR3 is TGTGCCAGCAGTGAACGGCAACTTAGCACAGATACGCAGTATTTT.

This clonotype appeared a few times. The V and J genes are TRBV20-1 and TRBJ2-7, with TRBD1 matching over 8 bases. Trimming cost V 6 bases and J 5 bases; bases outside gene matches: 6. Germline assignment: CDR1 DFQATT and CDR2 SNEGSKA (reference sequence). The length of the CDR3 is 12 residues. CDR3 DNA sequence: TGCAGTGCGACAGGGGATGTGGACGAGCAGTACTTC. Translated: CSATGDVDEQYF.